This T cell receptor (beta chain) was retrieved from a study of radiotherapy plus CTLA-4 blockade in lung cancer. Background on the study: Objective responses were recorded in 15% to 20% of patients, with disease control recorded in 25% to 40%. Study conclusions and caveats: An expansion of tumor-derived TCR clones occurred in blood after radiotherapy plus ipilimumab. Early shifts in blood T cell clones, with interferon-beta, reportedly predicted response best.

The assay was immunoSEQ multiplex PCR, and TCRdb's table has in-frame clones only and misses some. The sample has roughly 100,000 clones; 85% to 90% are singletons. Treatment of patients with chemo-refractory metastatic non-small-cell lung cancer consisted of focal radiation plus CTLA-4 blockade with ipilimumab. Details on this clone: Its antigen is currently unknown.

CDR1 GTSNPN and CDR2 SVGIG come from the germline V gene (reference sequence). The CDR3 contains 15 residues. The V gene end was trimmed by 3 bases and the J gene end by 0 bases; junction bases not matched to a gene: 3. This sequence was found in a human donor with non-small cell lung cancer that progressed on radiotherapy plus ipilimumab. Some clones in this sample may be carry-over from other donors' samples. The starting material was peripheral blood, obtained from a patient treated with radiotherapy plus ipilimumab. The chain employs TRBV30 and TRBJ2-5, with 11 bases that match TRBD2. CDR3 DNA: TGTGCCTGGAGCATAGCGGGGGGGAACCAAGAGACCCAGTACTTC. It translates to CAWSIAGGNQETQYF.